This is a list of T cell receptor beta chains from one sample in a study of T cell repertoires in cytomegalovirus infection. MiXCR, applied by TCRdb to the reads, yields one record per CDR3 protein. This table holds 150,000 or so distinct CDR3 sequences, roughly 6% found once. Sample: PBMCs. These TCRs come from a human donor in good health (CMV status not recorded). Some clones in this sample may be carry-over from other donors' samples. Each CDR3 is given with its conserved first and last residue.

J	V	length	CDR3
TRBJ2-2	TRBV7-2	14	CASSLVGNTGELFF
TRBJ2-2	TRBV10-3	14	CAISEDRATGELFF
TRBJ2-7	TRBV6-2/TRBV6-3	14	CASSYAGDVREQYF
TRBJ1-2	TRBV7-9	15	CASSLETLVNYGYTF
TRBJ2-1	TRBV6-4	15	CASSILAGGYNEQFF
TRBJ2-7	TRBV7-2	14	CASSLDVTGYEQYF
TRBJ1-1	TRBV20-1	13	CSALGLVNTEAFF
TRBJ2-2	TRBV19	17	CASSDRGSGPNTGELFF
TRBJ2-7	TRBV7-2	16	CASSHPAGQGIKEQYF
TRBJ2-1	TRBV6-5	11	CASRSMYEQFF
TRBJ2-1	TRBV20-1	15	CSAPQGGGGRHQQFF
TRBJ2-2	TRBV29-1	12	CSVSRNTGELFF
TRBJ2-3	TRBV7-6	16	CASSSQPSGTTDTQYF
TRBJ1-3	TRBV7-2	16	CASSLADANSGNTIYF
TRBJ2-1	TRBV2	13	CASRAGGPNEQFF
TRBJ2-3	TRBV7-9	17	CASSTSLAGGHRGTQYF
TRBJ2-2	TRBV12-3/TRBV12-4	14	CASSSGQYTGELFF
TRBJ2-7	TRBV15	16	CATSRDRPSRNYEQYF
TRBJ1-2	TRBV7-8	15	CASSPDPGRLYGYTF
TRBJ2-7	TRBV28	18	CASSSQGLAGRNSYEQYF
TRBJ2-7	TRBV5-6	12	CASSYSGSEQYF
TRBJ1-4	TRBV2	12	CASRGDNEKLFF
TRBJ2-1	TRBV2	16	CATISRVAGDGNEQFF
TRBJ2-7	TRBV29-1	14	CSVERGSGSYEQYF
TRBJ2-7	TRBV20-1	13	CSARGQGSYEQYF
TRBJ1-4	TRBV6-1	18	CASRPYRTGSMANEKLFF
TRBJ2-7	TRBV7-9	16	CASSLGFSGDSYEQYF
TRBJ2-4	TRBV2	15	CASQDPGGAKNIQYF
TRBJ1-2	TRBV7-2	16	CASSRRGGGKDYGYTF
TRBJ2-5	TRBV2	15	CASSERTSGQETQYF
TRBJ2-3	TRBV20-1	14	CSASGRGGTDTQYF
TRBJ2-1	TRBV7-2	12	CASSSLRTGQFF
TRBJ2-5	TRBV7-9	12	CASSFVGTAQYF
TRBJ2-7	TRBV18	15	CASSPQTGNSYEQYF
TRBJ1-2	TRBV24-1	14	CATSGTGGNYGYTF
TRBJ1-1	TRBV20-1	11	CSARGDTEAFF
TRBJ1-1	TRBV19	17	CASRTGQGAGVNTEAFF
TRBJ1-1	TRBV12-3/TRBV12-4	16	CASSLTAGWGNTEAFF
TRBJ1-5	TRBV19	17	CARPYLWGGKDVLPQHF
TRBJ1-2	TRBV12-3/TRBV12-4	14	CASSFQRGNYGYTF
TRBJ2-3	TRBV20-1	17	CSASTLAGGRSTDTQYF
TRBJ2-1	TRBV2	14	CASSEASGSNEQFF
TRBJ1-2	TRBV7-2	16	CASSLEPGAPYYGYTF
TRBJ2-1	TRBV7-2	15	CASSLVAQIYNEQFF
TRBJ1-3	TRBV7-3	15	CASSRTTGHGNTIYF
TRBJ1-5	TRBV12-3/TRBV12-4	17	CASSLSDRSYSNQPQHF
TRBJ1-1	TRBV6-2/TRBV6-3	14	CASSRLRPLNEAFF
TRBJ1-2	TRBV28	16	CASSTTPGQNNYGYTF
TRBJ1-4	TRBV2	14	CASTPLRRNEKLFF
TRBJ2-6	TRBV7-2	16	CASSLAHSSGANVLTF
TRBJ1-5	TRBV7-2	15	CASSLGRLSNQPQHF
TRBJ2-1	TRBV3-1	12	CASSYFQNEQFF
TRBJ1-3	TRBV7-2	19	CASSLAPESAGTLGNTIYF
TRBJ2-7	TRBV29-1	17	CSVEELWTSGGRGEQYF
TRBJ1-5	TRBV5-1	15	CASSLEGQGSQPQHF
TRBJ1-1	TRBV7-3	15	CASSPMGPMNTEAFF
TRBJ1-2	TRBV28	13	CASSFRRDYGYTF
TRBJ1-2	TRBV7-2	14	CASSLVGVGYGYTF
TRBJ2-5	TRBV7-2	14	CASSSRGLQETQYF
TRBJ2-7	TRBV7-2	13	CASSPVDYYEQYF